Shown below are 17 T cell receptor beta chains from a single sample sequenced in a study of OX40 agonist ivuxolimab in advanced cancers. TCRdb's copy holds only in-frame clones and misses some; the assay was immunoSEQ multiplex PCR. The profile covers about 53,000 clones, with 85% to 90% appearing a single time and approximately 11% taken by the ten largest. The source was CD4+ or CD8+ T cells sorted from blood, collected in a trial of the OX40 agonist ivuxolimab. Receptor source: an adult with an advanced solid tumor such as melanoma, head and neck, liver or kidney cancer.

In DNA, the CDR3 is TGTGCCATCAGTGAGGAAGGGACAGGGGGCAATCAGCCCCAGCATTTT. It specifies CAISEEGTGGNQPQHF. The gene calls are TRBV10-3 and TRBJ1-5; 10 bases are a match to TRBD1. Germline V gene lookup returns CDR1 ENHRY and CDR2 SYGVKD. This CDR3 region has 16 residues. Trimming took 2 bases from V and 2 from J; bases not matched to a gene: 3.

This chain uses TRBV6-5 with TRBJ2-7; no reliable D call. V lost 6 bases and J lost 3, with 18 bases in between. Germline CDR1 and CDR2: MNHEY and SVGAGI. This CDR3 comprises 15 residues. In DNA form, the CDR3 reads TGTGCCAGCAGGAACGCCGCCGCCGCGTTCTACGAGCAGTACTTC. Amino acid sequence: CASRNAAAAFYEQYF.

This rearrangement joins TRBV6-1 to TRBJ2-5; D is unclear. CDR1 is MNHNS and CDR2 is SASEGT in the germline V gene. V gave up 2 bases and J gave up 8 bases, with 6 bases separating them. The CDR3 has 11 residues. CDR3 sequence reads: CASSELSTQYF. The CDR3 DNA follows: TGTGCCAGCAGTGAATTGTCTACCCAGTACTTC.

V is TRBV10-3 and J is TRBJ1-5; D is perhaps TRBD1 (5 bases). V lost 10 bases to trimming and J lost 9 bases, with 28 bases between them. The germline V gene encodes CDR1 ENHRY and CDR2 SYGVKD. The CDR3 is 16 residues long. The DNA for the CDR3 is TGTGCCACCGCGGGCCTTGGGACTACAGGAACTGGGCCCCAGCATTTT. Translating gives CATAGLGTTGTGPQHF.

The rearrangement links TRBV11-2 to TRBJ2-7, with 8 bases fitting TRBD2. This CDR3 is 14 amino acids long. Germline loops: CDR1 SGHAT, CDR2 FQNNGV. V trimming: 3 bases; J trimming: 6 bases; junction bases outside the gene matches: 7. DNA of the CDR3: TGTGCCAGCAGCTTCCGGGGGGGCAAGCCCGAGCAGTACTTC. It encodes CASSFRGGKPEQYF.

The chain couples TRBV27 to TRBJ2-3, with TRBD2 matching over 15 bases. There are 19 residues in the CDR3. Germline CDR1 and CDR2: MNHEY and SMNVEV (reference sequence). With 7 bases clipped from V and 2 bases from J, the junction kept 13 bases outside the gene matches. CDR3: CASNPLRGTSGGSTDTQYF. CDR3 in DNA: TGTGCCAGCAACCCGCTAAGGGGGACTAGCGGGGGGTCCACAGATACGCAGTATTTT.

The chain recombines TRBV5-5 with TRBJ1-2, with D possibly TRBD1 on 6 matching bases. The V end was cut by 2 bases, the J end by 8 bases, with 13 bases between. The CDR3 has 13 residues. CDR1 is SGHKS, CDR2 YYEKEE, per germline (reference sequence). CDR3 loop: CASSFQWTEGYTF. The DNA for the CDR3 is TGTGCCAGCAGCTTCCAATGGACAGAAGGCTACACCTTC.

The chain joins TRBV28 to TRBJ1-2; TRBD1 agrees at 7 bases. V dropped 4 bases and J dropped 5; count of bases not matched to a gene: 4. The CDR3 has 13 amino acids. Looked up from germline, CDR1 is MDHEN and CDR2 is SYDVKM. The CDR3 nucleotides are TGTGCCAGCAGTTCGACAGGGAAATATGGCTACACCTTC. Amino acids: CASSSTGKYGYTF.

J is TRBJ2-5 and V is TRBV30; 7 bases map to TRBD2. The V gene's germline CDR1 is GTSNPN and CDR2 SVGIG (reference sequence). CDR3 length equals 14 residues. V gave up 0 bases and J gave up 2 bases; unmatched junction bases: 3. As DNA, the CDR3 is TGTGCCTGGAGTGTGAATAGCGGGCAAGAGACCCAGTACTTC. It codes for CAWSVNSGQETQYF.

The rearrangement joins TRBV10-1 to TRBJ2-7; TRBD2 is a possible D gene (7 bases). The CDR3 length is 14 residues. Germline V gene sequence: CDR1 WNHNN, CDR2 SYGVQD (reference sequence). V was pared by 4 bases and J by 13 bases, with 23 bases between. CDR3 sequence (DNA): TGCGCCAGCAGTGCGGACAGCGGGGATACCGCAGTATACTTC. This sequence encodes CASSADSGDTAVYF.

The rearrangement links TRBV10-3 to TRBJ2-1; the D gene is possibly TRBD2 (6 bases). This CDR3 has 16 residues. The V and J ends lost 5 bases and 6 bases respectively, with 20 bases between them. Germline CDR1 reads ENHRY; CDR2 reads SYGVKD. The CDR3 DNA sequence: TGTGCCATCAGTTCAACAACCGGGACTCACGGCAATGAGCAGTTCTTC. Protein: CAISSTTGTHGNEQFF.

The rearrangement links TRBV5-4 to TRBJ2-1; the D gene is possibly TRBD2 (5 bases). Trimming took 0 bases from V and 10 from J, leaving 17 bases between them. This CDR3 is built from 15 residues. From germline, CDR1 is SGHNT and CDR2 YYREEE (reference sequence). The CDR3, as DNA: TGTGCCAGCAGCTTGGTGGGTTTCAGCGGCACAGAGCAGTTCTTC. Amino acids: CASSLVGFSGTEQFF.

This clone was seen a single time. This chain uses TRBV6-4 with TRBJ2-5; a weak D match, TRBD2 (6 bases). This CDR3 spans 15 amino acids. The V gene lost 8 bases and the J gene lost 1 base, with 17 bases spanning the gap. Germline CDR1 reads MRHNA; CDR2 reads SNTAGT. The CDR3 here is CASPNFGGIQETQYF. For the CDR3, the DNA is TGTGCCAGCCCCAATTTCGGAGGGATCCAAGAGACCCAGTACTTC.

J is TRBJ1-5 and V is TRBV19; D is perhaps TRBD1 (5 bases). The CDR3 length is 14 residues. Trimming cost V 8 bases and J 4 bases, with 15 bases left between them. Germline V gene data show CDR1 as LNHDA and CDR2 as SQIVND (reference sequence). CDR3 protein: CASRQGGRNQPQHF. The CDR3 DNA sequence: TGTGCCAGTCGGCAGGGAGGAAGGAATCAGCCCCAGCATTTT.

This chain uses TRBV7-2 with TRBJ2-3; D is possibly TRBD2 (7 bases). CDR3 size: 15 residues. V lost 5 bases to trimming and J lost 4 bases, with 16 bases between them. Germline CDR1 and CDR2: SGHTA and FQGNSA. Written as DNA, the CDR3 is TGTGCCAGCAGCGAACCGGGGGGCCGCCCAGATACGCAGTATTTT. Protein sequence: CASSEPGGRPDTQYF.

CDR3 DNA: TGTGCCAGTAGTACCTCTCTGGGAGTCAATGAGCAGTTCTTC. Amino acids: CASSTSLGVNEQFF. The chain uses TRBV19 and TRBJ2-1; a possible D gene is TRBD2 (5 bases). The CDR3 has 14 residues. V shed 4 bases and J shed 6 bases, with 13 bases lying between them. Germline CDR1 and CDR2: LNHDA and SQIVND (reference sequence).

The chain combines TRBV11-2 with TRBJ1-1; a possible D gene is TRBD1 (6 bases). CDR3 length: 16 residues. CDR1 is SGHAT, CDR2 FQNNGV, per germline. Trimming shortened V by 6 bases and J by 6 bases, and 23 bases separated the two germline ends. DNA of the CDR3: TGTGCCAGCAGTTGGACAGTGGGTGACGGCAGCGCTGAAGCTTTCTTT. As protein: CASSWTVGDGSAEAFF.